The present TCR beta chain was sequenced within a study of blood T cell repertoires in COVID-19. Across the study: Acute and convalescent COVID-19 specimens originated in the United States, Italy and Spain. Sources were T cells, B-cell-depleted T cells, or PBMCs; the material itself was cDNA or gDNA.

V lost 4 bases and J 0 bases, leaving 10 bases between the germline ends. CDR3 length: 15 amino acids. Germline V gene data show CDR1 as SGDLS and CDR2 as YYNGEE. Original data processing: Amplification of reference gene primers provided the estimated nucleated cell counts. The method was immunoSEQ multiplex PCR; TCRdb's version includes in-frame clones alone and lacks a portion of them. The V and J calls and clone size are taken from that table; D and trimming were inferred from the DNA. The sample includes 140,000 to 150,000 clones, around nine tenths of them seen just once. V gene TRBV9 combines with J gene TRBJ2-2; possibly TRBD1 for D (6 bases). Sequenced: peripheral blood. The TCR originated in a human donor in a cohort sampled during active COVID-19. The DNA for the CDR3 is TGTGCCAGCAGCAACGAGGGGGCGAACACCGGGGAGCTGTTTTTT. Translation gives CASSNEGANTGELFF.